Listed below are T cell receptor beta chains from one sample, sequenced in a study of shared clonotypes between healthy human individuals. Data came from immunoSEQ multiplex PCR; TCRdb stores just in-frame clones and leaves some out. The profile covers about 480,000 clones, with around 79% appearing a single time and under 15% taken by the ten largest. The sample was PBMCs. These receptors all stem from a woman in her 40s in good health. Some clones in this sample may be carry-over from other donors' samples. Both conserved end residues are part of each CDR3. A D gene is named only where the DNA matches it firmly. Clone size is given for some rows only: seen once, a few or many times, or a class if the clone is expanded.

size: .; D: .; V: TRBV6-4; length: 12; J: TRBJ2-1; DNA: TGTGCCAGCAGTGACTCGATGACTGAGCTCGTCTTC; CDR3: CASSDSMTELVF
size: .; D: TRBD2; V: TRBV4-1; length: 16; J: TRBJ2-1; DNA: TGCGCCAGCAGCCAACCGACTAGCGGGTCCTACAATGAGCAGTTCTTC; CDR3: CASSQPTSGSYNEQFF
size: .; D: .; V: TRBV12-5; length: 17; J: TRBJ2-2; DNA: TGTGCTAGTGGTTTGGCCCCCGGGGTACGGAACACCGGGGAGCTGTTTTTT; CDR3: CASGLAPGVRNTGELFF
size: .; D: .; V: TRBV11-3; length: 16; J: TRBJ2-2; DNA: TGTGCCAGCAGCTTAGTTCACAGCGCGAACACCGGGGAGCTGTTTTTT; CDR3: CASSLVHSANTGELFF
size: .; D: .; V: TRBV15; length: 14; J: TRBJ1-5; DNA: TGTGCCACCAGCAGTCCAGGGGCGGGTCAGCCCCAGCATTTT; CDR3: CATSSPGAGQPQHF
size: once; D: .; V: TRBV7-2; length: 14; J: TRBJ1-2; DNA: TGTGCCAGCAGCTTAGGGGAGCAGGACTATGGCTACACCTTC; CDR3: CASSLGEQDYGYTF
size: .; D: .; V: TRBV27; length: 13; J: TRBJ2-5; DNA: TGTGCCAGCAGTTTACAAGTCGCTGGACGGTCCTACTTC; CDR3: CASSLQVAGRSYF
size: once; D: TRBD2; V: TRBV9; length: 14; J: TRBJ2-7; DNA: TGTGCCAGCAGCCCCCGGGGACTAGCTGCCGAGCAGTACTTC; CDR3: CASSPRGLAAEQYF
size: .; D: .; V: TRBV21-1; length: 18; J: TRBJ2-3; DNA: TGTGCCAGCACCTTAACCGGCCCCCCTAGCGGGAGTAGAGATACGCAGTATTTT; CDR3: CASTLTGPPSGSRDTQYF
size: few; D: TRBD2; V: TRBV7-3; length: 17; J: TRBJ2-1; DNA: TGTGCCAGCAGCTTAACGGGGGGACTAGCGGGTTCCGGTGAGCAGTTCTTC; CDR3: CASSLTGGLAGSGEQFF
size: .; D: .; V: TRBV5-6; length: 13; J: TRBJ2-7; DNA: TGTGCCAGCAGCTACGCCGGGAACTACGAGCAGTACTTC; CDR3: CASSYAGNYEQYF
size: .; D: .; V: TRBV18; length: 15; J: TRBJ2-7; DNA: TGTGCCAGCTCACCACCGACCGGGAGCGTCTACGAGCAGTACTTC; CDR3: CASSPPTGSVYEQYF
size: .; D: TRBD2; V: TRBV5-1; length: 14; J: TRBJ2-3; DNA: TGCGCCAGCAGCTTGGAACTAGCGGGAGATACGCAGTATTTT; CDR3: CASSLELAGDTQYF
size: .; D: TRBD2; V: TRBV6-1; length: 16; J: TRBJ2-4; DNA: TGTGCCAGCAGTGAAGCCGGGACTAGCGGGAGAAACATTCAGTACTTC; CDR3: CASSEAGTSGRNIQYF
size: .; D: .; V: TRBV2; length: 14; J: TRBJ2-5; DNA: TGTGCCAGCAGAGTCGGGCGCTACTTGGAGACCCAGTACTTC; CDR3: CASRVGRYLETQYF
size: .; D: TRBD2; V: TRBV7-2; length: 18; J: TRBJ2-2; DNA: TGTGCCAGCAGCTTGCAACTAGCGGGAGGGCCGGGCACCGGGGAGCTGTTTTTT; CDR3: CASSLQLAGGPGTGELFF
size: .; D: .; V: TRBV11-2; length: 13; J: TRBJ2-5; DNA: TGTGCCAGCAGCTCCGGACATCGCGAGACCCAGTACTTC; CDR3: CASSSGHRETQYF
size: .; D: TRBD2; V: TRBV19; length: 14; J: TRBJ2-7; DNA: TGTGCCAGTAGTAGGAATAGCGGGTCCTACGAGCAGTACTTC; CDR3: CASSRNSGSYEQYF
size: .; D: TRBD2; V: TRBV5-1; length: 14; J: TRBJ2-7; DNA: TGCGCCAGCAGCCCCCTAGCGGGAGAATTCGAGCAGTACTTC; CDR3: CASSPLAGEFEQYF
size: .; D: .; V: TRBV14; length: 13; J: TRBJ2-1; DNA: TGTGCCAGCAGCCAATTCAGGGCCGGGGAGCAGTTCTTC; CDR3: CASSQFRAGEQFF
size: many; D: .; V: TRBV19; length: 12; J: TRBJ1-5; DNA: TGTGCCAGTGCGATGCCCCATCAGCCCCAGCATTTT; CDR3: CASAMPHQPQHF
size: .; D: TRBD1; V: TRBV7-9; length: 15; J: TRBJ2-2; DNA: TGTGCCAGCAGCTTAGGACAGGGGTACGCCGGGGAGCTGTTTTTT; CDR3: CASSLGQGYAGELFF
size: once; D: .; V: TRBV29-1; length: 14; J: TRBJ2-3; DNA: TGCAGCGTTGCGACACAGCTTAACACAGATACGCAGTATTTT; CDR3: CSVATQLNTDTQYF
size: .; D: TRBD2; V: TRBV19; length: 13; J: TRBJ2-7; DNA: TGTGCCAGTAGTTCTAGCGGTCCCTACGAGCAGTACTTC; CDR3: CASSSSGPYEQYF
size: .; D: TRBD1; V: TRBV18; length: 17; J: TRBJ2-6; DNA: TGTGCCAGCTCACCAGGACAGGTTTTAAATGGGGCCAACGTCCTGACTTTC; CDR3: CASSPGQVLNGANVLTF
size: .; D: TRBD1; V: TRBV6-4; length: 14; J: TRBJ1-2; DNA: TGTGCCAGTTATCCCGACAGGGCAATAAATCGCTACACCTTC; CDR3: CASYPDRAINRYTF